Reported below is one T cell receptor (beta chain). As yet, its antigen is unknown. This sample was taken from a study of CD8+CD57+ T cells in acquired aplastic anemia. Study information: Sorted CD4+ and CD8+ cells yielded DNA averaging approximately 3 ug. Broader study findings: A significant difference in CD8+ Simpson's diversity between patients and controls was not found. Around 30 sequences, all CD8+ CDR3, were shared between patients and controls.

TCR beta VDJ combinations and CDR3 sequences were profiled from genomic DNA. TCRdb independently ran MiXCR on the reads; one entry per CDR3 protein. The table includes 150,000 to 200,000 distinct CDR3 sequences, 40% to 50% detected once. Sequenced patients had shown CD8+CD57+ cell expansion by flow cytometry. Severe acquired aplastic anemia was present in all patients. CDR3 size: 15 residues. The germline gives CDR1 SGHDT, CDR2 YYEEEE. J was trimmed by 6 bases and V by 4 bases; bases with no gene match: 12. This chain uses TRBV5-6 with TRBJ2-7; 8 bases line up with TRBD1. This TCR was recovered from a human donor with aplastic anemia. The sequencing sample was made of sorted CD4+, CD8+, or CD8+CD57+ T cells (not recorded which) from PBMCs. The CDR3 DNA reads as TGTGCCAGCAGCCGGATTGGGACAGGAACGCCCGAGCAGTACTTC. Amino acids: CASSRIGTGTPEQYF. The full variable domain, its missing parts supplied by reference TRBV5-6 and TRBJ2-7, is DAGVTQSPTHLIKTRGQQVTLRCSPKSGHDTVSWYQQALGQGPQFIFQYYEEEERQRGNFPDRFSGHQFPNYSSELNVNALLLGDSALYLCASSRIGTGTPEQYFGPGTRLTVT.